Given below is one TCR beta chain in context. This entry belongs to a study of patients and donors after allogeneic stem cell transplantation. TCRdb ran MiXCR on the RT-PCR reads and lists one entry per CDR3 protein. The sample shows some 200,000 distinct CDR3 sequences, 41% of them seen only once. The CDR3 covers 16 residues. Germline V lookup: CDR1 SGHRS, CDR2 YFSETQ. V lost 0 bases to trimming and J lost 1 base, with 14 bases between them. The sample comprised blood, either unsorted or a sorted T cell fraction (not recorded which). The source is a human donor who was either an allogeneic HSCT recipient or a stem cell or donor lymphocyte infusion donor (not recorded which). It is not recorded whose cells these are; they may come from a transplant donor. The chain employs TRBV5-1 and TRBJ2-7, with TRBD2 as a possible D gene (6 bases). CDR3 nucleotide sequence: TGCGCCAGCAGCTTGGGTAGCGGACTAATTTCCTACGAGCAGTACTTC. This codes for CASSLGSGLISYEQYF.